Reported below is one T cell receptor beta chain. This CDR3 has 13 amino acids. Unmatched junction bases numbered 7, after V lost 4 bases and J lost 10 bases. Germline V gene sequence: CDR1 LGHDT, CDR2 YNNKEL (reference sequence). Libraries were prepared by immunoSEQ multiplex PCR; TCRdb keeps only in-frame clonotypes and omits some of them. The table has approximately 160,000 clones, about 90% seen once. This sample was included in a study of control samples from healthy donors and cancer patients. The receptor comes from a woman under 40 in good health. This rearrangement joins TRBV3-1 (or the pseudogene TRBV3-2) to TRBJ2-1, with TRBD1 matching over 7 bases. Sequences were obtained from blood. The CDR3 loop is CASSPLETGEQFF. In DNA form, the CDR3 reads TGTGCCAGCAGCCCCCTGGAGACAGGGGAGCAGTTCTTC.